Below, 2 T cell receptor beta chains from the same sample are listed, as sequenced in a study of shared clonotypes between healthy human individuals. Sequencing was performed with immunoSEQ multiplex PCR; in TCRdb, only in-frame clones are kept and a portion is missing. This table has a few million clones, just over 90% appearing once. The naive CD8 subset, CD45RO-negative cells positively selected for CCR7, excluded terminally differentiated effector memory CD45RA+ cells. Specimen: naive CD8+ T cells from PBMCs. The receptors originated from a man aged 18 to 35 in good health. Some clones in this sample may be carry-over from other donors' samples.

This chain links TRBV7-8 with TRBJ2-3; D call uncertain. This CDR3 comprises 14 residues. Trimming pared 2 bases from V and 0 bases from J, leaving 6 bases between. In germline, CDR1 is SGHVS, CDR2 FQNEAQ. In DNA, the CDR3 is TGTGCCAGCAGCTTATGGGGTAGCACAGATACGCAGTATTTT. It codes for CASSLWGSTDTQYF.

The V call is TRBV10-1, the J call TRBJ1-1; maybe TRBD1 (5 bases). The germline gives CDR1 WNHNN, CDR2 SYGVQD (reference sequence). Between the trimmed V and J ends, which lost 6 bases and 0 bases, there was a span of 14 bases. CDR3 length: 15 amino acids. The CDR3 protein is CASREDNRMNTEAFF. CDR3 in DNA: TGCGCCAGCAGGGAAGACAACAGGATGAACACTGAAGCTTTCTTT.